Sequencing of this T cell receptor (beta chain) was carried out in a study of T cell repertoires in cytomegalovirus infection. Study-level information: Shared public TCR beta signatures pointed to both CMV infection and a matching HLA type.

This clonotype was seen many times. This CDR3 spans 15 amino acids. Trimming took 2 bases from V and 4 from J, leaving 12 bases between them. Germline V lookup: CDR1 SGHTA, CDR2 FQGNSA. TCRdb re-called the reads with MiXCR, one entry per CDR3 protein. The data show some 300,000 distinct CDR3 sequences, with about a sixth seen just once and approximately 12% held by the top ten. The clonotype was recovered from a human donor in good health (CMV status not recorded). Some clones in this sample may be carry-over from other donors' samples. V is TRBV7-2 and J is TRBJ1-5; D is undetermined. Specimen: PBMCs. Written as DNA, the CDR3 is TGTGCCAGCAGCTTAAGGCCCAGTTCGAATCAGCCCCAGCATTTT. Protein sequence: CASSLRPSSNQPQHF.